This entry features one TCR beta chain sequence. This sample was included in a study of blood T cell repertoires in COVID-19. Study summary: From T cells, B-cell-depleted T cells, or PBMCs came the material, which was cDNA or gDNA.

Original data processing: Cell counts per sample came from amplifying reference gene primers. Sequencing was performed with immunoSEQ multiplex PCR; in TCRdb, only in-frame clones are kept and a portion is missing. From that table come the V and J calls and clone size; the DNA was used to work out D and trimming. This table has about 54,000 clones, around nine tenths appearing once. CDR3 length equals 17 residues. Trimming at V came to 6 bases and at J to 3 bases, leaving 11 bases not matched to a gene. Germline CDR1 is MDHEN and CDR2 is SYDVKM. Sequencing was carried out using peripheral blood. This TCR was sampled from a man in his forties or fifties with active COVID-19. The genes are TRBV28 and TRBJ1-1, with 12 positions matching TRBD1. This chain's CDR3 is CASSRLGTGGGYTEAFF. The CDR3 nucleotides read TGTGCCAGCAGCCGACTCGGGACAGGGGGCGGGTACACTGAAGCTTTCTTT.